The 16 T cell receptor beta chains presented below share a single source sample, sequenced in a study of blood T cell repertoires in COVID-19. Profiling relied on immunoSEQ multiplex PCR, and the TCRdb table lists in-frame clones only, not all of them. Among a few hundred thousand clones listed, 88% were seen once. The source material was peripheral blood. The receptors come from a woman in her 70s with COVID-19, enrolled during active disease.

V and J are TRBV7-9 and TRBJ1-2; D remains unclear. Germline CDR1 is SEHNR and CDR2 is FQNEAQ (reference sequence). This CDR3 has 12 residues. Trimming cost V 3 bases and J 5 bases, with 7 bases left between them. CDR3 in DNA: TGTGCCAGCAGCTTGGGAGGATATGGCTACACCTTC. It codes for CASSLGGYGYTF.

This chain links TRBV28 with TRBJ2-5, with D maybe TRBD1 (6 bases). Germline V gene data show CDR1 as MDHEN and CDR2 as SYDVKM. CDR3 length: 14 residues. Trimming left V 6 bases short and J 5 bases short, with 16 bases between. The CDR3 protein is CASSPGASRETQYF. CDR3 DNA sequence: TGTGCCAGCAGCCCAGGGGCATCACGGGAGACCCAGTACTTC.

CDR3 nucleotide sequence: TGCGCCAGCAGCCCGTCACAGGGGGCCGGTTCACCCCTCCACTTT. This encodes CASSPSQGAGSPLHF. The chain is built from TRBV4-1 and TRBJ1-6, with 9 bases that match TRBD1. There are 15 residues in the CDR3. Germline CDR1 MGHRA, CDR2 YSYEKL. After removal of 4 bases from V and 9 bases from J, the junction contained 7 bases not matched to a gene.

The chain combines TRBV9 with TRBJ1-2; D is perhaps TRBD1 (6 bases). This CDR3 is built from 15 residues. Germline values: CDR1 SGDLS, CDR2 YYNGEE. V was trimmed by 0 bases and J by 8 bases, leaving 17 bases between them. The CDR3 bases are TGTGCCAGCAGCGTAGACCCCTCTCAGGGGCGAGGCTACACCTTC. Its protein is CASSVDPSQGRGYTF.

V is TRBV28 and J is TRBJ2-1; 12 bases match TRBD2. V trimming: 4 bases; J trimming: 5 bases; junction bases outside the gene matches: 9. The CDR3 contains 17 residues. Germline loops: CDR1 MDHEN, CDR2 SYDVKM. The CDR3 sequence: CASSSPWTSGTHNEQFF. CDR3 DNA: TGTGCCAGCAGTTCACCCTGGACTAGCGGGACACACAATGAGCAGTTCTTC.

The rearrangement joins TRBV19 to TRBJ1-1, with 7 nucleotides matching TRBD1. Trimming removed 6 bases from V and 0 bases from J; junction bases left unmatched: 1. Germline-derived CDR1 and CDR2 are LNHDA and SQIVND (reference sequence). There are 13 residues in the CDR3. The CDR3 region has the DNA TGTGCCAGTAGGGGACAGTTGAACACTGAAGCTTTCTTT. This codes for CASRGQLNTEAFF.

The V gene is TRBV30, the J gene TRBJ1-3; the D gene is possibly TRBD1 (5 bases). Germline V lookup: CDR1 GTSNPN, CDR2 SVGIG (reference sequence). V lost 0 bases, J lost 0 bases, and 12 bases lay in between. This CDR3 comprises 16 residues. The DNA for the CDR3 is TGTGCCTGGAGTGTAGGGGAGGGTAACTCTGGAAACACCATATATTTT. The encoded protein is CAWSVGEGNSGNTIYF.

This chain links TRBV7-3 with TRBJ2-1; no reliable D call. V was clipped by 5 bases and J by 6 bases, with 8 bases between them. The CDR3 is 12 amino acids. Germline CDR1 SGHTA, CDR2 FQGTGA. CDR3 sequence reads: CASSLQFNEQFF. For the CDR3, the DNA is TGTGCCAGCAGCCTTCAGTTCAATGAGCAGTTCTTC.

The rearrangement joins TRBV11-3 to TRBJ2-7; TRBD2 aligns across 8 bases. Germline CDR1 and CDR2: SGHNT and YENEEA. The CDR3 covers 15 residues. V shed 0 bases and J 4 bases; nucleotides not matched to a gene: 5. Here the CDR3 reads CASSLDSSGGYEQYF. CDR3 nucleotides: TGTGCCAGCAGCTTAGATTCCAGCGGGGGATACGAGCAGTACTTC.

This sequence joins TRBV6-6 and TRBJ2-2; 8 bases align to TRBD2. Germline V gives CDR1 MNHNY, CDR2 SVGAGI (reference sequence). Losses at the gene ends were 5 bases for V and 4 bases for J; bases not matched to a gene: 15. The CDR3 sequence is 18 residues long. The CDR3 sequence is CASSPTSSGSLGTGELFF. The CDR3, as DNA: TGTGCCAGCAGTCCTACATCGAGCGGGAGTCTCGGCACCGGGGAGCTGTTTTTT.

Many counts were recorded for this clone. The CDR3: CASSLTGQAYNEQFF. The CDR3 DNA reads as TGTGCCAGCAGCCTCACAGGGCAAGCCTACAATGAGCAGTTCTTC. This chain joins TRBV7-9 and TRBJ2-1, with D possibly being TRBD1 (6 bases). The germline CDR1 and CDR2 sequences are SEHNR and FQNEAQ (reference sequence). The V and J ends lost 5 bases and 2 bases respectively, with 13 bases between them. The CDR3 length is 15 residues.

In this sample, this clone turned up once. V and J are TRBV18 and TRBJ2-1; D is possibly TRBD2 (7 bases). Trimming removed 2 bases from V and 2 bases from J, with 13 bases in between. Germline CDR1 is KGHSH and CDR2 is LQKENI. This CDR3 is built from 16 residues. The CDR3 region has the DNA TGTGCCAGCTCACCAGGCCAAGGGGGGGCCTACAATGAGCAGTTCTTC. Its translation is CASSPGQGGAYNEQFF.

The V gene is TRBV5-1, the J gene TRBJ1-3; D is possibly TRBD1 (6 bases). The CDR3 consists of 13 residues. The germline CDR1 and CDR2 sequences are SGHRS and YFSETQ. The V gene lost 4 bases and the J gene lost 8 bases, with 13 bases spanning the gap. The CDR3 loop reads CASSSQGTDTIYF. DNA for the CDR3: TGCGCCAGCAGCAGCCAGGGGACGGACACCATATATTTT.

The J gene is TRBJ2-6, the V gene TRBV28; 10 bases are shared with TRBD1. The germline V gene has CDR1 MDHEN and CDR2 SYDVKM. Trimming cost V 3 bases and J 0 bases; bases outside gene matches: 5. The length of the CDR3 is 18 residues. The CDR3: CASSLVRDRGSGANVLTF. Written as DNA, the CDR3 is TGTGCCAGCAGTTTGGTAAGGGACAGGGGCTCTGGGGCCAACGTCCTGACTTTC. The whole variable domain, remainder taken from reference TRBV28 and TRBJ2-6, is DVKVTQSSRYLVKRTGEKVFLECVQDMDHENMFWYRQDPGLGLRLIYFSYDVKMKEKGDIPEGYSVSREKKERFSLILESASTNQTSMYLCASSLVRDRGSGANVLTFGAGSRLTVL.

CDR3 nucleotide sequence: TGTGCCTGGAGTGCCGACAGGGGTAGCAATCAGCCCCAGCATTTT. As protein: CAWSADRGSNQPQHF. The chain couples TRBV30 to TRBJ1-5, with 8 bases fitting TRBD1. The germline gives CDR1 GTSNPN, CDR2 SVGIG (reference sequence). Germline trimming cut 1 base from V and 0 bases from J; bases unmatched to any gene: 2. The CDR3 totals 15 residues.

J is TRBJ1-4 and V is TRBV28, with a possible D match to TRBD1 (5 bases). There are 11 residues in the CDR3. Germline-derived CDR1 and CDR2 are MDHEN and SYDVKM. As DNA, the CDR3 is TGTGGTTCAGGGCGGGGGGGAAAACTGTTTTTT. Its protein product is CGSGRGGKLFF.